This entry lists 5 T cell receptor beta chains sequenced from one sample in a study of T cell repertoires in cytomegalovirus infection (dated by TCRdb to between 2018 and 2021). These receptors have no identified antigens. Instrument used: Illumina HiSeq 1500. TCRdb took the public reads, trimmed them with fastp at Q25, ran MiXCR for clone calling and kept in-frame beta chains. CDR3 protein sequences are deduplicated, and each keeps its most common genes and DNA. For this sample there are hundreds of thousands of distinct CDR3 sequences; roughly a third appear just once. Clones ranked in the top ten supply about a sixth of the sample. The treatment or condition label on this specimen signifies: in vitro stimulation with specific CMV peptide epitopes to enrich CMV-specific T cells. The specimen comprised cultured PBMCs, sampled from culture after CMV antigen stimulation. The receptors originated from a human donor in good health (CMV status not recorded). Some clones in this sample may be carry-over from other donors' samples.

This clonotype was found a few times. The chain employs TRBV27 and TRBJ1-5; possible D gene TRBD1, 5 bases. Germline V lookup: CDR1 MNHEY, CDR2 SMNVEV (reference sequence). Trimming removed 8 bases at V and 0 bases at J, with 14 bases between. The CDR3 sequence is 15 residues long. The CDR3 region has the DNA TGTGCCAGCGCCCCTAGGGGATATAGCAATCAGCCCCAGCATTTT. This encodes CASAPRGYSNQPQHF.

This sequence joins TRBV15 and TRBJ2-3; tentatively, D is TRBD2 (5 bases). CDR1 LNHNV and CDR2 YYDKDF come from the germline V gene (reference sequence). CDR3 length: 15 residues. V gave up 1 base and J gave up 4 bases, with 12 bases separating them. The CDR3 DNA sequence: TGTGCCACCAGCAGAGTGGAGGACGACTCAGATACGCAGTATTTT. Translated: CATSRVEDDSDTQYF.

CDR3 coding DNA: TGTGCCAGCAGCTTAGGCGGACTAGCGGGATCCTACAATGAGCAGTTCTTC. Protein: CASSLGGLAGSYNEQFF. This chain links TRBV7-9 with TRBJ2-1; 12 bases match TRBD2. Germline CDR1 is SEHNR and CDR2 is FQNEAQ (reference sequence). The CDR3 is 17 residues long. Trimming at V came to 1 base and at J to 1 base, leaving 2 bases not matched to a gene.

This clonotype was counted at least ten times. The V gene is TRBV7-2, the J gene TRBJ2-2; D gene unclear. The CDR3 has 15 residues. Germline V CDR1 and CDR2: SGHTA, FQGNSA. V lost 3 bases to trimming and J lost 1 base, with 9 bases between them. CDR3 DNA sequence: TGTGCCAGCAGCTTGACGGAATGGAACACCGGGGAGCTGTTTTTT. It yields the protein CASSLTEWNTGELFF.

The V and J genes are TRBV6-1 and TRBJ2-7, with D perhaps TRBD2 (5 bases). V lost 2 bases to trimming and J lost 2 bases, with 13 bases between them. From germline, CDR1 is MNHNS and CDR2 SASEGT. CDR3 size: 15 residues. The CDR3 loop is CASSETSGIAYEQYV. The CDR3 nucleotides read TGTGCCAGCAGTGAAACCAGCGGAATAGCCTACGAGCAGTACGTC.